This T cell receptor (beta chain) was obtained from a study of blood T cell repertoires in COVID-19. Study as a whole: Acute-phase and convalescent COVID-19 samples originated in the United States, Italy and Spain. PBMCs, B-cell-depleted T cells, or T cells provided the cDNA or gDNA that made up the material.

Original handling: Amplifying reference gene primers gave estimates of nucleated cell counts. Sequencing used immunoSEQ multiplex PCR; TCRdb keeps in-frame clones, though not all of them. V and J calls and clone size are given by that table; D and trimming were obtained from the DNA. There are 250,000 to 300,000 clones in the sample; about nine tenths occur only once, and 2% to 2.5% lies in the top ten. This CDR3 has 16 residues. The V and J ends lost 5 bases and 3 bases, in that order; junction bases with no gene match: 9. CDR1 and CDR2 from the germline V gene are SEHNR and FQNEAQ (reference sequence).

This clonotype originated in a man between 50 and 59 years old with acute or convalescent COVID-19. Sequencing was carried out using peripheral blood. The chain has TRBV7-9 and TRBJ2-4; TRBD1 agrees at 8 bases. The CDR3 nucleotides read TGTGCCAGCAGCCCCGGACAGGGTAGGGACAAAAACATTCAGTACTTC. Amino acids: CASSPGQGRDKNIQYF.